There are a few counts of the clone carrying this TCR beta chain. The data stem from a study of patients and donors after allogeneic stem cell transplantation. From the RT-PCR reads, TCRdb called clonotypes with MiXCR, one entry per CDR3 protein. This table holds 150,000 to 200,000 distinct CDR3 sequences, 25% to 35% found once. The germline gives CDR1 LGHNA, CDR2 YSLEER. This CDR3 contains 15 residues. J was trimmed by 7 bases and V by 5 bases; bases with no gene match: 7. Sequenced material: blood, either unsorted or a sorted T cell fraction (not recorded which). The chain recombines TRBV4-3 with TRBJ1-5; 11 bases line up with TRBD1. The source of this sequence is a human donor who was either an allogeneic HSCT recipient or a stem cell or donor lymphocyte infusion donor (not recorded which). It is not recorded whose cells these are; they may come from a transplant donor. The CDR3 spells CASSSGTGGNQPQHF. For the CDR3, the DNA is TGCGCCAGCAGCTCCGGGACAGGGGGGAACCAGCCCCAGCATTTT.